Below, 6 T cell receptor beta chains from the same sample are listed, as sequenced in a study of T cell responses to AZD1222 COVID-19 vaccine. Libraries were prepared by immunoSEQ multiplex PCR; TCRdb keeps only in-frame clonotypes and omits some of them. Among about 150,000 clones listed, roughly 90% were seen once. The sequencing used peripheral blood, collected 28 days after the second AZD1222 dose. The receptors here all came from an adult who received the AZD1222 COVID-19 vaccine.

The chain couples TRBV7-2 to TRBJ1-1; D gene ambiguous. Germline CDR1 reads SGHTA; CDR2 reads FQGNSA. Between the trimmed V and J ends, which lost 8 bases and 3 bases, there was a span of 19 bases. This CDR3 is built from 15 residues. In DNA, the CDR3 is TGTGCCAGCGGGCCAATGGCAGGCTTAGACACTGAAGCTTTCTTT. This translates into CASGPMAGLDTEAFF.

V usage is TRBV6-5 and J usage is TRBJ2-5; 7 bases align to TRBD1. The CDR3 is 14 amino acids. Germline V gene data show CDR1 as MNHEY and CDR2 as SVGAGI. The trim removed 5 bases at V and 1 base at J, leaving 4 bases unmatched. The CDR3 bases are TGTGCCAGCAGTCCTGGACAGGCCCAAGAGACCCAGTACTTC. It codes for CASSPGQAQETQYF.

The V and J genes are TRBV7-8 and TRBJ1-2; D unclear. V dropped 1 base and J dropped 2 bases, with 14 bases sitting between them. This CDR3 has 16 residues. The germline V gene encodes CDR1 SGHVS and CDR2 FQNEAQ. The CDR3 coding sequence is TGTGCCAGCAGCTTAGTAGCCGGAGGGAGCAACTATGGCTACACCTTC. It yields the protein CASSLVAGGSNYGYTF.

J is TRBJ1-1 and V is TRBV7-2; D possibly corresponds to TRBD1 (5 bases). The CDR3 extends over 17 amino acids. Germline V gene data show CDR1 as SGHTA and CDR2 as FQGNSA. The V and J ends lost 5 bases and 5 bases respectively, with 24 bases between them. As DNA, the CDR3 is TGTGCCAGCAGCGCCCCCGGGACGCCCAAAAAGGGGACTGAAGCTTTCTTT. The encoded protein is CASSAPGTPKKGTEAFF.

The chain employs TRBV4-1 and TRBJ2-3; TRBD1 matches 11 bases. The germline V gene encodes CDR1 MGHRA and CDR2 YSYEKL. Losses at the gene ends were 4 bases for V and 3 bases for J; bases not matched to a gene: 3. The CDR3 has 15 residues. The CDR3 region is CASSRTGGATDTQYF. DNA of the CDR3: TGCGCCAGCAGCCGGACAGGGGGCGCAACAGATACGCAGTATTTT.

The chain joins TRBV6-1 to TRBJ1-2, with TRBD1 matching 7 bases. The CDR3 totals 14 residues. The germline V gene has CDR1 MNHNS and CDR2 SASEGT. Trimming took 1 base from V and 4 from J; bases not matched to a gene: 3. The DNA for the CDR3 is TGTGCCAGCAGTGAAGATTGGGACAGCTATGGCTACACCTTC. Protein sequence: CASSEDWDSYGYTF.